The 5 T cell receptor beta chains given below trace back to one sample, sequenced in a study of blood T cell repertoires in COVID-19. Assay used: immunoSEQ multiplex PCR; TCRdb lists only in-frame clones, some missing. The sample comprises approximately 240,000 clones, over 80% of which are singletons, and about 1.3% rests with the top ten. The sample comprised peripheral blood. These receptors came from a woman in her twenties or thirties with COVID-19, enrolled during active disease.

The chain has TRBV28 and TRBJ2-6; perhaps TRBD1 as D (6 bases). This CDR3 contains 15 residues. CDR1 is MDHEN and CDR2 is SYDVKM in the germline V gene. The V and J ends lost 2 bases and 4 bases respectively, with 9 bases between them. As DNA, the CDR3 is TGTGCCAGCAGTTTAGGACAGAGAGGGGCCAACGTCCTGACTTTC. Translated: CASSLGQRGANVLTF.

This clone was detected a few times. This chain links TRBV5-1 with TRBJ2-1; TRBD1 agrees at 9 bases. Germline lookup yields CDR1 SGHRS and CDR2 YFSETQ. Trimming cost V 4 bases and J 5 bases; bases outside gene matches: 4. CDR3 length equals 14 residues. CDR3 bases: TGCGCCAGCAGCCCCGACAGGGGGGACAATGAGCAGTTCTTC. It specifies CASSPDRGDNEQFF.

The rearrangement joins TRBV19 to TRBJ1-4, with a tentative D call TRBD1 (6 bases). CDR1 and CDR2 (germline): LNHDA, SQIVND (reference sequence). There are 15 residues in the CDR3. Deletions cut 8 bases from V and 6 bases from J, with 19 bases between. The CDR3 region is CASQLETRGYEKLFF. The CDR3 DNA reads TGTGCCAGTCAACTAGAGACCAGGGGATATGAAAAACTGTTTTTT.

The rearrangement uses TRBV9 and TRBJ2-7; 7 positions agree with TRBD1. Per the germline V gene, CDR1 is SGDLS and CDR2 is YYNGEE. The CDR3 sequence is 14 residues long. With 1 base clipped from V and 2 bases from J, the junction kept 3 bases outside the gene matches. CDR3 region: CASSVSQGAYEQYF. In DNA form, the CDR3 reads TGTGCCAGCAGCGTAAGCCAGGGGGCCTACGAGCAGTACTTC.

The chain combines TRBV19 with TRBJ2-1; 16 nucleotides match TRBD2. Trimming took 5 bases from V and 3 from J; bases not matched to a gene: 10. The CDR3 runs to 19 residues. Germline lookup yields CDR1 LNHDA and CDR2 SQIVND (reference sequence). CDR3 region: CASSDSPGTSGRDYNEQFF. CDR3 coding DNA: TGTGCCAGTAGTGACAGCCCCGGGACTAGCGGGAGGGACTACAATGAGCAGTTCTTC.